This T cell receptor beta chain appears in the sequencing data of a study of identical twins. MiXCR was run by TCRdb on the 5' RACE reads, yielding one entry per CDR3 protein. Of hundreds of thousands of distinct CDR3 sequences listed, over 15% are singletons. J lost 5 bases, V lost 4 bases, and 8 bases had no gene match. The V gene's germline CDR1 is SGHVS and CDR2 FNYEAQ. The CDR3 runs 15 residues. This clonotype was seen only a few times. No antigen is known for it. Whole-study findings and limits: Models predicted too little out-of-frame TCR alpha sharing in monozygotic twins.

These sequences were also reported in another study, on T cells expressing NK-cell markers. In that study: These clonotypes also led the CD3+CD56-NKG2C+ fraction in a few donors.

Material: PBMCs. This receptor was identified in a woman between 18 and 29 years old in good health. This chain links TRBV7-6 with TRBJ1-5; 7 bases are shared with TRBD1. The chain's CDR3 is CASSSRTGFDQPQHF. The CDR3 DNA reads TGTGCCAGCAGCTCACGGACAGGCTTCGATCAGCCCCAGCATTTT.